The clone carrying this TCR beta chain showed up many times. Its matching antigen is unknown. This entry belongs to a study of neurological immune-mediated disorders. Study-wide results and caveats: As far as clinical or MRI features were concerned, none was associated with the multiple sclerosis repertoire cluster. One related-CDR3 cluster, which may be a signature, held the repertoires of 18 of 34 multiple sclerosis patients after phylogenetic grouping.

The CDR3 extends over 15 amino acids. V lost 4 bases, J lost 5 bases, and 12 bases stayed unmatched. Germline V gene sequence: CDR1 DFQATT, CDR2 SNEGSKA (reference sequence). Unsorted libraries used 2 million PBMCs kept at -80 degrees C. Sequencing runs each yielded over 190 million TCR-beta sequences from 15-18 subjects. TCRdb fed the 5' RACE reads into MiXCR, producing one record per CDR3 protein. The repertoire consists of tens of thousands of distinct CDR3 sequences, with about 3.7% occurring once and the leading ten covering 5.9%. This clonotype was sampled from a middle-aged man with multiple sclerosis. Sequencing was performed on PBMCs. The chain combines TRBV20-1 with TRBJ2-5, with 8 bases aligning to TRBD2. The CDR3 spells CSAKGTGTRGETQYF. The CDR3 bases are TGCAGTGCTAAAGGAACCGGGACTAGAGGGGAGACCCAGTACTTC.